These T cell receptor beta chains were read from a single sample in a study of early T cells in non-severe SARS-CoV-2 infection. MiXCR was run by TCRdb on the 5' RACE reads, yielding one entry per CDR3 protein. The table lists tens of thousands of distinct CDR3 sequences, approximately 10% of them singletons. The sample consisted of whole blood. The receptors were gathered from an adult who was a healthcare worker with PCR-confirmed SARS-CoV-2 infection or an uninfected control (not recorded which). Each CDR3 is given with its conserved first and last residue. Each record gives: V gene, CDR3 length, J gene, CDR3 protein.

V gene: TRBV19
CDR3 length: 14
J gene: TRBJ2-7
CDR3 protein: CASSMAQNSYEQYF

V gene: TRBV7-6
CDR3 length: 16
J gene: TRBJ2-2
CDR3 protein: CASSLATSGISGELFF

V gene: TRBV13
CDR3 length: 16
J gene: TRBJ2-2
CDR3 protein: CASSLDPGLTTGELFF

V gene: TRBV6-6
CDR3 length: 16
J gene: TRBJ1-4
CDR3 protein: CASISLQGAGNEKLFF

V gene: TRBV20-1
CDR3 length: 10
J gene: TRBJ2-5
CDR3 protein: CSASWETQYF

V gene: TRBV30
CDR3 length: 13
J gene: TRBJ2-7
CDR3 protein: CAWTSGGDYEQYF

V gene: TRBV4-2
CDR3 length: 16
J gene: TRBJ2-3
CDR3 protein: CASSQVMRGTTDTQYF

V gene: TRBV10-2
CDR3 length: 13
J gene: TRBJ1-5
CDR3 protein: CASSTTGNQPQHF

V gene: TRBV12-3/TRBV12-4
CDR3 length: 15
J gene: TRBJ2-7
CDR3 protein: CASSFGVSSPSEQYF

V gene: TRBV5-1
CDR3 length: 13
J gene: TRBJ2-3
CDR3 protein: CASSSGSTDTQYF

V gene: TRBV9
CDR3 length: 14
J gene: TRBJ1-5
CDR3 protein: CASSVGDNYQPQHF

V gene: TRBV28
CDR3 length: 14
J gene: TRBJ2-7
CDR3 protein: CASSPVTPPHEQYF

V gene: TRBV28
CDR3 length: 12
J gene: TRBJ2-3
CDR3 protein: CASSLQTDTQYF

V gene: TRBV29-1
CDR3 length: 11
J gene: TRBJ1-3
CDR3 protein: CSVEDMDTIYF

V gene: TRBV5-1
CDR3 length: 14
J gene: TRBJ2-3
CDR3 protein: CASRQTPGLDTQYF

V gene: TRBV29-1
CDR3 length: 15
J gene: TRBJ2-3
CDR3 protein: CSVVTSGGSTDTQYF

V gene: TRBV20-1
CDR3 length: 13
J gene: TRBJ2-3
CDR3 protein: CSTFPGLTDTQYF

V gene: TRBV12-3/TRBV12-4
CDR3 length: 13
J gene: TRBJ2-3
CDR3 protein: CASNTGYTDTQYF

V gene: TRBV21-1
CDR3 length: 17
J gene: TRBJ2-1
CDR3 protein: CASSHDRGGGGYNEQFF

V gene: TRBV27
CDR3 length: 15
J gene: TRBJ2-4
CDR3 protein: CASNSGAEAKNIQYF

V gene: TRBV7-9
CDR3 length: 13
J gene: TRBJ2-6
CDR3 protein: CASSPTGANVLTF

V gene: TRBV12-3/TRBV12-4
CDR3 length: 15
J gene: TRBJ2-3
CDR3 protein: CASLPRDRYTDTQYF

V gene: TRBV27
CDR3 length: 14
J gene: TRBJ2-7
CDR3 protein: CASSPGTSRYEQYF

V gene: TRBV28
CDR3 length: 17
J gene: TRBJ2-2
CDR3 protein: CASSFPKDTANTGELFF

V gene: TRBV7-3
CDR3 length: 14
J gene: TRBJ2-5
CDR3 protein: CASSLGTAQETQYF

V gene: TRBV20-1
CDR3 length: 12
J gene: TRBJ2-3
CDR3 protein: CSASGRGDTQYF

V gene: TRBV27
CDR3 length: 14
J gene: TRBJ2-5
CDR3 protein: CASSSQGYQETQYF

V gene: TRBV6-5
CDR3 length: 16
J gene: TRBJ2-3
CDR3 protein: CASSSGLAGIADTQYF

V gene: TRBV6-4
CDR3 length: 15
J gene: TRBJ2-3
CDR3 protein: CASSDGTSSTDTQYF

V gene: TRBV7-2
CDR3 length: 15
J gene: TRBJ2-5
CDR3 protein: CASSFQRGGGETQYF

V gene: TRBV20-1
CDR3 length: 13
J gene: TRBJ2-5
CDR3 protein: CSERGVGVETQYF

V gene: TRBV4-1
CDR3 length: 15
J gene: TRBJ1-5
CDR3 protein: CASSDQSGANQPQHF

V gene: TRBV4-1
CDR3 length: 15
J gene: TRBJ1-2
CDR3 protein: CASSNAGTASYGYTF